The 21 T cell receptor beta chains given below trace back to one sample, sequenced in a study of blood T cell repertoires in COVID-19 (dated by TCRdb to 2018 to 2021). Libraries were made using the immunoSEQ multiplex PCR assay. TCRdb's version of the immuneACCESS table is confined to in-frame rearrangements and falls short of the full clone set. An unresolved V gene accounts for under half of the shortfall where checked; the remainder is of unknown origin. This sample has hundreds of thousands of clones in its table, and over 75% of those were observed once. Together, the top ten hold around 4% of the sample. The specimen sequenced was peripheral blood. The receptors derive from a woman between 45 and 60 years old with active or convalescent COVID-19.

The genes are TRBV25-1 and TRBJ2-5, with 7 bases aligning to TRBD1. This CDR3 is built from 16 residues. Germline V CDR1 and CDR2: MGHDK, SYGVNS. Germline trimming cut 4 bases from V and 1 base from J; bases unmatched to any gene: 9. CDR3 sequence (DNA): TGTGCCAGCAGTGTCGACAGGGCCCACCTCCAAGAGACCCAGTACTTC. This translates into CASSVDRAHLQETQYF. Variable domain in full (rest from reference TRBV25-1 and TRBJ2-5): EADIYQTPRYLVIGTGKKITLECSQTMGHDKMYWYQQDPGMELHLIHYSYGVNSTEKGDLSSESTVSRIRTEHFPLTLESARPSHTSQYLCASSVDRAHLQETQYFGPGTRLLVL.

The V and J genes are TRBV18 and TRBJ2-3, with a weak D call TRBD1 (6 bases). V was shortened by 2 bases and J by 5 bases, with 14 bases between the two germline ends. CDR3 length: 15 amino acids. Looked up from germline, CDR1 is KGHSH and CDR2 is LQKENI. The CDR3: CASSPNFRGQDTQYF. The CDR3 region has the DNA TGTGCCAGCTCACCAAACTTCAGGGGTCAAGATACGCAGTATTTT.

This clone showed up just a few times. This rearrangement joins TRBV4-2 to TRBJ1-6; TRBD1 is a possible D gene (5 bases). The CDR3 extends over 16 amino acids. V was cut by 4 bases and J by 12 bases, with 22 bases left in between. Per germline, CDR1 LGHNA and CDR2 YNFKEQ. Here the CDR3 reads CASSLGGVTIIQPLHF. CDR3 DNA: TGTGCCAGCAGCCTGGGGGGAGTTACTATAATTCAACCCCTCCACTTT.

The CDR3 loop reads CASSSGLAVHYEQYF. The DNA for the CDR3 is TGCGCCAGCAGCTCGGGACTAGCGGTCCATTACGAGCAGTACTTC. This rearrangement joins TRBV4-1 to TRBJ2-7, with 11 bases lining up with TRBD2. This CDR3 has 15 residues. Germline CDR1 reads MGHRA; CDR2 reads YSYEKL. The junction had 7 bases not matched to a gene; V was cut back by 5 bases and J by 4 bases.

This chain joins TRBV11-2 and TRBJ1-1, with 10 bases lining up with TRBD1. Germline CDR1 is SGHAT and CDR2 is FQNNGV. The CDR3 totals 17 residues. The trim removed 1 base at V and 5 bases at J, leaving 10 bases unmatched. The CDR3 loop reads CASSLAPIGQGGTEAFF. The DNA for the CDR3 is TGTGCCAGCAGCTTAGCCCCAATCGGACAGGGGGGGACTGAAGCTTTCTTT. Supplemented by reference TRBV11-2 and TRBJ1-1, the full variable domain reads EAGVAQSPRYKIIEKRQSVAFWCNPISGHATLYWYQQILGQGPKLLIQFQNNGVVDDSQLPKDRFSAERLKGVDSTLKIQPAKLEDSAVYLCASSLAPIGQGGTEAFFGQGTRLTVV.

The chain links TRBV10-3 to TRBJ1-1; unclear D gene. With 5 bases removed from V and 1 base from J, the gap between germline ends came to 8 bases. The CDR3 sequence is 13 residues long. CDR1 and CDR2 from the germline V gene are ENHRY and SYGVKD. The CDR3 bases are TGTGCCATCAGTCGGGAGACGAACACTGAAGCTTTCTTT. Protein sequence: CAISRETNTEAFF.

This chain's CDR3 is CASSSPGQSTDTQYF. The CDR3 coding sequence is TGTGCCAGCAGCTCCCCGGGACAGAGCACAGATACGCAGTATTTT. The chain combines TRBV5-4 with TRBJ2-3; 7 bases line up with TRBD1. Losses at the gene ends were 3 bases for V and 0 bases for J; bases not matched to a gene: 4. The CDR3 loop spans 15 amino acids. Germline CDR1 is SGHNT and CDR2 is YYREEE (reference sequence).

The V call is TRBV7-8, the J call TRBJ1-2; D is undetermined. CDR1 is SGHVS and CDR2 is FQNEAQ in the germline V gene. The V end was cut by 1 base, the J end by 6 bases, with 9 bases between. The CDR3 is made up of 13 amino acids. In DNA, the CDR3 is TGTGCCAGCAGCTTAGGAGGGAACCATGGCTACACCTTC. It translates to CASSLGGNHGYTF.

V usage is TRBV18 and J usage is TRBJ2-1; the match to TRBD1 covers 7 bases. The germline gives CDR1 KGHSH, CDR2 LQKENI. Trimming removed 4 bases from V and 2 bases from J; junction bases left unmatched: 5. The length of the CDR3 is 15 residues. In nucleotides, the CDR3 is TGTGCCAGCTCACAAAGACAGGGAACCTACAATGAGCAGTTCTTC. Its translation: CASSQRQGTYNEQFF.

V and J are TRBV4-3 and TRBJ2-7; D possibly corresponds to TRBD2 (6 bases). The CDR3 runs 17 residues. Germline-derived CDR1 and CDR2 are LGHNA and YSLEER. The ends were cut back, 0 bases at V and 2 bases at J, with 17 bases in the middle. CDR3 nucleotide sequence: TGCGCCAGCAGCCAAGATCGCCAAGGAGGGATTACCTACGAGCAGTACTTC. It is translated as CASSQDRQGGITYEQYF.

The chain employs TRBV2 and TRBJ2-2; perhaps TRBD1 as D (5 bases). Germline loops: CDR1 SNHLY, CDR2 FYNNEI. This CDR3 region has 14 residues. The germline V and J ends were trimmed by 3 bases and 4 bases, with 9 bases remaining between them. The CDR3 region has the DNA TGTGCCAGCAGTGAGGAAGGGGCCACCGGGGAGCTGTTTTTT. Residues: CASSEEGATGELFF.

The chain recombines TRBV9 with TRBJ1-2; 7 bases are a match to TRBD1. Trimming at V came to 3 bases and at J to 5 bases, leaving 10 bases not matched to a gene. This CDR3 spans 15 amino acids. CDR1 and CDR2 (germline): SGDLS, YYNGEE. CDR3 amino acids: CASSDSPDRPYGYTF. CDR3 nucleotide sequence: TGTGCCAGCAGCGATTCCCCGGACAGGCCTTATGGCTACACCTTC.

The V and J genes are TRBV4-3 and TRBJ1-4; 7 bases match TRBD1. The germline gives CDR1 LGHNA, CDR2 YSLEER. This CDR3 contains 20 residues. With V trimmed by 0 bases and J by 7 bases, 20 bases remained unmatched. The CDR3 nucleotides are TGCGCCAGCAGCCAAGAAGGCCCCGGGACAGAGGCAGGGGATGGTGAAAAACTGTTTTTT. It yields the protein CASSQEGPGTEAGDGEKLFF.

This clone appeared a single time. The genes are TRBV6-5 and TRBJ1-6; D is uncertain. The CDR3 sequence is 13 residues long. The V and J ends lost 2 bases and 13 bases respectively, with 12 bases between them. Germline V gene sequence: CDR1 MNHEY, CDR2 SVGAGI. The CDR3 DNA is TGTGCCAGCAGTTACGGCAGCAGGAGGCCCCTCCACTTT. It yields the protein CASSYGSRRPLHF.

The chain joins TRBV7-2 to TRBJ2-5; D is ambiguous. CDR3 size: 12 residues. Per germline, CDR1 SGHTA and CDR2 FQGNSA. V lost 4 bases, J lost 1 base, and 4 bases lay in between. The CDR3 DNA is TGTGCCAGCAGCTACACCCAAGAGACCCAGTACTTC. Translating gives CASSYTQETQYF.

A few counts support this clone. The chain is built from TRBV9 and TRBJ2-2, with TRBD1 identical over 8 bases. With 4 bases clipped from V and 0 bases from J, the junction kept 8 bases outside the gene matches. CDR3 length equals 17 residues. CDR1 and CDR2 (germline): SGDLS, YYNGEE. The CDR3 DNA is TGTGCCAGCAGCTACCCGGACAGGGCGACGAACACCGGGGAGCTGTTTTTT. Residues: CASSYPDRATNTGELFF.

The rearrangement uses TRBV28 and TRBJ2-7; D perhaps matches TRBD2 (6 bases). CDR3 size: 14 residues. V lost 6 bases and J lost 4, with 16 bases in between. Germline V CDR1 and CDR2: MDHEN, SYDVKM. The CDR3: CASRSREVAYEQYF. The DNA of the CDR3 is TGTGCCAGCAGATCGAGGGAGGTTGCTTACGAGCAGTACTTC.

The chain is built from TRBV13 and TRBJ1-2; D not resolved. The V gene lost 0 bases and the J gene lost 3 bases, with 8 bases spanning the gap. The CDR3 sequence is 14 residues long. Germline CDR1 and CDR2: PRHDT and FYEKMQ (reference sequence). DNA for the CDR3: TGTGCCAGCAGCTTAGGCGTGGAGGACTATGGCTACACCTTC. Residues: CASSLGVEDYGYTF.

The CDR3 is CASSLDGGGSYEQYF. In DNA, the CDR3 is TGTGCCAGCAGCTTAGATGGTGGGGGGTCCTACGAGCAGTACTTC. The chain joins TRBV7-2 to TRBJ2-7; D perhaps matches TRBD2 (6 bases). The CDR3 extends over 15 amino acids. Germline V lookup: CDR1 SGHTA, CDR2 FQGNSA. The V and J ends lost 1 base and 1 base respectively, with 11 bases between them.

J is TRBJ2-2 and V is TRBV6-5; 8 nucleotides match TRBD1. The germline gives CDR1 MNHEY, CDR2 SVGAGI. V lost 4 bases and J lost 1; bases outside the gene matches: 2. The CDR3 has 15 residues. The CDR3: CASSSGQGNTGELFF. The DNA for the CDR3 is TGTGCCAGCAGTTCCGGACAGGGGAACACCGGGGAGCTGTTTTTT.

In DNA form, the CDR3 reads TGTGCCAGCAGTCGGACAGGGTTCGAAAAACTGTTTTTT. Residues: CASSRTGFEKLFF. This chain links TRBV2 with TRBJ1-4; 8 bases match TRBD1. The junction had 4 bases not matched to a gene; V was cut back by 5 bases and J by 8 bases. CDR1 is SNHLY, CDR2 FYNNEI, per germline. This CDR3 region has 13 residues.